This TCR beta chain was captured by sequencing in a study of T cell repertoires in cytomegalovirus infection. The CDR3 totals 16 residues. Trimming cost V 4 bases and J 6 bases; bases outside gene matches: 13. Germline assignment: CDR1 SGHVS and CDR2 FQNEAQ. One entry per CDR3 protein, called by TCRdb with MiXCR from the reads. The sample has 150,000 to 200,000 distinct CDR3 sequences, 28% seen once. Sequences were obtained from PBMCs. The TCR originated in a human donor in good health (CMV status not recorded). Some clones in this sample may be carry-over from other donors' samples. The V and J genes are TRBV7-8 and TRBJ2-3, with 7 bases fitting TRBD1. The CDR3 loop reads CASSSLRGTATDTQYF. The DNA of the CDR3 is TGTGCCAGCAGCTCCCTAAGGGGGACAGCAACGGATACGCAGTATTTT.